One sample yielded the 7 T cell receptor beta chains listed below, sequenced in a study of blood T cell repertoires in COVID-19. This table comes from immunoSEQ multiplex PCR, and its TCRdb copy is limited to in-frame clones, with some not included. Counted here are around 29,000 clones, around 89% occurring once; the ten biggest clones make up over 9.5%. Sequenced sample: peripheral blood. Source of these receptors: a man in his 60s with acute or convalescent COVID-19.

In DNA form, the CDR3 reads TGTGCCAGCTCACCAGAGTCTAGCTCGGGCTACACCTTC. It yields the protein CASSPESSSGYTF. The genes are TRBV18 and TRBJ1-2; D unclear. Per the germline V gene, CDR1 is KGHSH and CDR2 is LQKENI. This CDR3 has 13 residues. Trimming took 2 bases from V and 8 from J, leaving 12 bases between them.

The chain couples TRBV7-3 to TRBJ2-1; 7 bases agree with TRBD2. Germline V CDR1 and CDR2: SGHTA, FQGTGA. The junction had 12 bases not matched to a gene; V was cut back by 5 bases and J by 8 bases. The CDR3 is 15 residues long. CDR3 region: CASSLTVTSVDEQFF. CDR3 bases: TGTGCCAGCAGCCTGACAGTTACTAGCGTAGATGAGCAGTTCTTC.

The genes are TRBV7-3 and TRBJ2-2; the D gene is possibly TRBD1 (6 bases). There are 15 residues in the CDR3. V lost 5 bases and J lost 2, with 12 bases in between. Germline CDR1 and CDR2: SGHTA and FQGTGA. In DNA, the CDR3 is TGTGCCAGCAGCCCCGGGACACCTAACACCGGGGAGCTGTTTTTT. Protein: CASSPGTPNTGELFF.

CDR3 region: CASSKEGLAGGRTDTQYF. For the CDR3, the DNA is TGTGCCAGCAGCAAAGAAGGACTAGCGGGGGGTCGGACAGATACGCAGTATTTT. V gene TRBV7-9 combines with J gene TRBJ2-3; the match to TRBD2 covers 14 bases. Trimming at V came to 5 bases and at J to 3 bases, leaving 10 bases not matched to a gene. The V gene's germline CDR1 is SEHNR and CDR2 FQNEAQ (reference sequence). CDR3 length equals 18 residues. Looking up the rest from reference TRBV7-9 and TRBJ2-3 gives the full variable domain: DTGVSQNPRHKITKRGQNVTFRCDPISEHNRLYWYRQTLGQGPEFLTYFQNEAQLEKSRLLSDRFSAERPKGSFSTLEIQRTEQGDSAMYLCASSKEGLAGGRTDTQYFGPGTRLTVL.

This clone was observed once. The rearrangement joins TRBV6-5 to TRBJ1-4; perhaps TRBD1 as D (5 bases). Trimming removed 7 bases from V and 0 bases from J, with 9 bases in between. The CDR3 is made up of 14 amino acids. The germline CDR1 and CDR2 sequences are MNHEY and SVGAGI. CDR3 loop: CASKDTATNEKLFF. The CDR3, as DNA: TGTGCCAGCAAGGACACCGCAACTAATGAAAAACTGTTTTTT.

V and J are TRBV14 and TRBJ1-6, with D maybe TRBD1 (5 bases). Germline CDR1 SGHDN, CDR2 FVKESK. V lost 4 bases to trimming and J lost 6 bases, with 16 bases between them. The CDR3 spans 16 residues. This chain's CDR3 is CASSLVGGSSNSPLHF. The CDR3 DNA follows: TGTGCCAGCAGCCTTGTTGGGGGGTCGTCTAATTCACCCCTCCACTTT.

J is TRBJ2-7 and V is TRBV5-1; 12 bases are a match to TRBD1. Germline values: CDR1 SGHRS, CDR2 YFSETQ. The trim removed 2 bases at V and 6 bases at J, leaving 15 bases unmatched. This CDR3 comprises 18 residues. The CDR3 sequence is CASSLSGTGGARIGEQYF. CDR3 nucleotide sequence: TGCGCCAGCAGCTTATCCGGGACAGGGGGCGCCCGGATTGGCGAGCAGTACTTC.